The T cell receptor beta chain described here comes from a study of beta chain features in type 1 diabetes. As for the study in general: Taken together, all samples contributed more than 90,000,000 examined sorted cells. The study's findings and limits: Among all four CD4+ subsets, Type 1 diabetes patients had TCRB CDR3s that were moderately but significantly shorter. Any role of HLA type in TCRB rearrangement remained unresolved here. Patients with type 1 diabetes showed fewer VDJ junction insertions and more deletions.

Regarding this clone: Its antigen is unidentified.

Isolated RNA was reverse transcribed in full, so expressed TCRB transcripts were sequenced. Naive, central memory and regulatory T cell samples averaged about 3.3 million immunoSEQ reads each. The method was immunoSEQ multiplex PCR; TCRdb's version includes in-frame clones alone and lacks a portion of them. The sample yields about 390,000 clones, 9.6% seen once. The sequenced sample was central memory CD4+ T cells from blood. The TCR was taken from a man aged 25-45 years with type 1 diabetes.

The CDR3 DNA follows: TGTGCCAGCCGTTCAGGGGGGGACGAGCAGTACTTC. This gives the protein CASRSGGDEQYF. The chain recombines TRBV28 with TRBJ2-7; either TRBD1 or TRBD2 may supply D (7 bases each). The CDR3 is made up of 12 amino acids. Trimming took off 8 bases at V and 5 bases at J, with 13 bases between the two ends. Germline V gene sequence: CDR1 MDHEN, CDR2 SYDVKM.